The sequence of this T cell receptor (beta chain) was determined in a study of control samples from healthy donors and cancer patients. Germline V gene lookup returns CDR1 MNHEY and CDR2 SMNVEV (reference sequence). CDR3 length: 13 residues. Between the trimmed V and J ends, which lost 0 bases and 7 bases, there was a span of 6 bases. The data were produced by immunoSEQ multiplex PCR, yet TCRdb's version contains in-frame clones alone and is incomplete. This table holds around 140,000 clones, about nine tenths found once. The clonotype originates from a man in his fifties with head and neck cancer. The genes are TRBV27 and TRBJ2-2, with D unresolved. The source material was PBMCs. Here the CDR3 DNA reads TGTGCCAGCAGTTTATCTGGAATCGGGGAGCTGTTTTTT. Amino acid sequence: CASSLSGIGELFF.